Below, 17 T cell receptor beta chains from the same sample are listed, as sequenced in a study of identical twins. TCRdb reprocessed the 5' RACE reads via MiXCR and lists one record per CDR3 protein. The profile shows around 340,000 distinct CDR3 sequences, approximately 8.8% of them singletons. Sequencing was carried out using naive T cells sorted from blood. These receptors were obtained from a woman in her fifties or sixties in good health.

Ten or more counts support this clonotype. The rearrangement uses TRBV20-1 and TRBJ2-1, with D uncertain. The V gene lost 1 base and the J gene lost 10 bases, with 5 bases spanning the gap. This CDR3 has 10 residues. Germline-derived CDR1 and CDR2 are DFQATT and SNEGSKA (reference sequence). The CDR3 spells CSARAREQFF. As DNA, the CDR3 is TGCAGTGCTAGAGCTCGGGAGCAGTTCTTC.

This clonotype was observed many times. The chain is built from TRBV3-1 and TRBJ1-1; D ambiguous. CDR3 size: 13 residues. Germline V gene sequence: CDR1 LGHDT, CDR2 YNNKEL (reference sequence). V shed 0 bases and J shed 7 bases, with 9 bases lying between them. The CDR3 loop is CASSQDRADEAFF. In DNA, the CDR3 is TGTGCCAGCAGCCAAGATAGGGCAGATGAAGCTTTCTTT.

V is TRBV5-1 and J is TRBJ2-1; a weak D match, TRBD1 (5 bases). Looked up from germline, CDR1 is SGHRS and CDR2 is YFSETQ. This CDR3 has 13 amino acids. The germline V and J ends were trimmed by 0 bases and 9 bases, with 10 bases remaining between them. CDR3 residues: CASSLAEGVEQFF. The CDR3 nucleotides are TGCGCCAGCAGCTTGGCCGAAGGGGTTGAGCAGTTCTTC.

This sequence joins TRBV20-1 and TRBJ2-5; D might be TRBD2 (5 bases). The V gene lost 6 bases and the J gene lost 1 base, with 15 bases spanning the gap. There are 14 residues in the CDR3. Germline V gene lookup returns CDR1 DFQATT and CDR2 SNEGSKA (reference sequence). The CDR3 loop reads CSAIGLLLQETQYF. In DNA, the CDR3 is TGCAGTGCCATAGGACTGCTCCTCCAAGAGACCCAGTACTTC.

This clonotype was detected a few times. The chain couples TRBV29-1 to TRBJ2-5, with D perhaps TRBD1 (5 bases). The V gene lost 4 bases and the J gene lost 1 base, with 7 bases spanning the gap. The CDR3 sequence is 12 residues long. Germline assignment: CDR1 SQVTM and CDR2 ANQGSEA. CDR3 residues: CSVATVQETQYF. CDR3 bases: TGCAGCGTTGCGACAGTCCAAGAGACCCAGTACTTC.

CDR3 in DNA: TGTGCCAGCAGTTACCTACTAGCGGGAGACGAGCAGTACGTC. Its protein is CASSYLLAGDEQYV. This rearrangement joins TRBV6-5 to TRBJ2-7; TRBD2 agrees at 11 bases. This CDR3 has 14 amino acids. Trimming removed 2 bases from V and 5 bases from J; junction bases left unmatched: 2. The V gene's germline CDR1 is MNHEY and CDR2 SVGAGI.

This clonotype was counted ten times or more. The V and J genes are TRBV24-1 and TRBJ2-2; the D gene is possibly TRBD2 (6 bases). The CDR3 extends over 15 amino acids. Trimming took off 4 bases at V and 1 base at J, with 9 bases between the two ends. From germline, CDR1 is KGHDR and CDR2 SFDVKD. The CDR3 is CATSDPGGNTGELFF. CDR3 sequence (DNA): TGTGCCACCAGTGACCCCGGGGGGAACACCGGGGAGCTGTTTTTT.

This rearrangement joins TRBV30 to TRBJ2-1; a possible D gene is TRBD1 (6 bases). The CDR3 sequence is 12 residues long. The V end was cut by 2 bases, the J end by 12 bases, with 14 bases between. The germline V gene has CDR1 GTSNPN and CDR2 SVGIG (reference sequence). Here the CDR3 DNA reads TGTGCCTGGAGTCCCCACAGGGTGGGGCAGTTCTTC. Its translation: CAWSPHRVGQFF.

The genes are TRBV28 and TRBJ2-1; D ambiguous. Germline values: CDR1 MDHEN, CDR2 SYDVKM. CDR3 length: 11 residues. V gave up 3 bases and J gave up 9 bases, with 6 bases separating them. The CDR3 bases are TGTGCCAGCAGTTTTGCCGGTGAGCAGTTCTTC. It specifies CASSFAGEQFF.

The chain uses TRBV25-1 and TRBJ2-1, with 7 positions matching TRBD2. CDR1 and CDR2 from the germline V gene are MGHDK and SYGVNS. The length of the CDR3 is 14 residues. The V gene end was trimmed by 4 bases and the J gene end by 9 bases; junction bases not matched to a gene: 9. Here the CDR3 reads CASSVGGSYGEQFF. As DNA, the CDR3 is TGTGCCAGCAGTGTTGGCGGGAGCTACGGTGAGCAGTTCTTC.

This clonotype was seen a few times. The CDR3 reads CASSLKLAARTDTQYF. For the CDR3, the DNA is TGCGCCAGCAGCTTAAAACTAGCGGCCCGCACAGATACGCAGTATTTT. The chain joins TRBV5-1 to TRBJ2-3; 8 positions match TRBD2. The germline CDR1 and CDR2 sequences are SGHRS and YFSETQ. V gave up 2 bases and J gave up 1 base; unmatched junction bases: 6. The CDR3 spans 16 residues. Based on the CDR3 plus reference TRBV5-1 and TRBJ2-3, the full variable domain is KAGVTQTPRYLIKTRGQQVTLSCSPISGHRSVSWYQQTPGQGLQFLFEYFSETQRNKGNFPGRFSGRQFSNSRSEMNVSTLELGDSALYLCASSLKLAARTDTQYFGPGTRLTVL.

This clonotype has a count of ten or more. The CDR3 coding sequence is TGCGCCAGCGAGGGGGCGCCCGGGGAGCTGTTTTTT. This sequence encodes CASEGAPGELFF. The chain uses TRBV4-1 and TRBJ2-2, with 7 bases that match TRBD1. This CDR3 region has 12 residues. Germline loops: CDR1 MGHRA, CDR2 YSYEKL. V dropped 8 bases and J dropped 6; count of bases not matched to a gene: 3.

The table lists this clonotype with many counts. In DNA form, the CDR3 reads TGCAGTGCTAGACAGAATGAAAAACTGTTTTTT. It is translated as CSARQNEKLFF. The V call is TRBV20-1, the J call TRBJ1-4; D unclear. The V end was cut by 2 bases, the J end by 5 bases, with 3 bases between. The CDR3 extends over 11 amino acids. The germline V gene has CDR1 DFQATT and CDR2 SNEGSKA (reference sequence).

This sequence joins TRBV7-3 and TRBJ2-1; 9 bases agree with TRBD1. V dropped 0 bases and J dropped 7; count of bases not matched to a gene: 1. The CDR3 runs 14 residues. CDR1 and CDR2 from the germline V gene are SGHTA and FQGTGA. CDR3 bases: TGTGCCAGCAGCTTAACACAGGGGGCGAATGAGCAGTTCTTC. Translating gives CASSLTQGANEQFF. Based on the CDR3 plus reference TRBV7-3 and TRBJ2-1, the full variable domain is GAGVSQTPSNKVTEKGKYVELRCDPISGHTALYWYRQSLGQGPEFLIYFQGTGAADDSGLPNDRFFAVRPEGSVSTLKIQRTERGDSAVYLCASSLTQGANEQFFGPGTRLTVL.

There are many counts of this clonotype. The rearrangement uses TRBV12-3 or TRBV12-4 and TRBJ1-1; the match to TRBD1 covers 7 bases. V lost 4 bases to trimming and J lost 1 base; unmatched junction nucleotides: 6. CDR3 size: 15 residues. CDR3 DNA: TGTGCCAGCAGTTGGAGGACAGGCAAGAACACTGAAGCTTTCTTT. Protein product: CASSWRTGKNTEAFF.

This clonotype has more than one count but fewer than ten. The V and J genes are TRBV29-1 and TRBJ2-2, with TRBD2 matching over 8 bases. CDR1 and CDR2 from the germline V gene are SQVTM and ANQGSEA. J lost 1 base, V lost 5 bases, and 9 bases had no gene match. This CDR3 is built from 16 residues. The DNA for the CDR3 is TGCAGCGTTCCAGTAACTAGCGGTAGGAACACCGGGGAGCTGTTTTTT. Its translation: CSVPVTSGRNTGELFF.

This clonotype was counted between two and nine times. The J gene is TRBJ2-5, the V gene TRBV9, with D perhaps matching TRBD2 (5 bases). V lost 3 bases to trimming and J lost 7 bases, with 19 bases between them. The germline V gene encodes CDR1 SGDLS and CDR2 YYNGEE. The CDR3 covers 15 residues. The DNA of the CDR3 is TGTGCCAGCAGCGGGCGGACTTTGTCAAGAGGGACCCAGTACTTC. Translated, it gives CASSGRTLSRGTQYF.